What follows are 2 T cell receptor beta chains derived from one specimen sequenced in a study of shared clonotypes between healthy human individuals. Sequencing was performed with immunoSEQ multiplex PCR; in TCRdb, only in-frame clones are kept and a portion is missing. The table lists around 980,000 clones, approximately 78% of them singletons, with 0.61% in the top ten. The sample taken for sequencing was memory CD4+ T cells from PBMCs. The subset denotes: CD45RA-negative fraction. These TCRs come from a man in his late teens or twenties in good health. Some clones in this sample may be carry-over from other donors' samples.

This clone was seen once. The V and J genes are TRBV29-1 and TRBJ2-1; 7 bases match TRBD2. Trimming took 4 bases from V and 2 from J; bases not matched to a gene: 8. Germline lookup yields CDR1 SQVTM and CDR2 ANQGSEA. The CDR3 length is 15 residues. DNA for the CDR3: TGCAGCGTTGGGGCTAGCGGTGTCGCCTACAATGAGCAGTTCTTC. It encodes CSVGASGVAYNEQFF.

This clone showed up many times. Other DNA sequences of this sample code for an identical CDR3. The V and J genes are TRBV5-1 and TRBJ2-1; the D is unclear. Germline CDR1 and CDR2: SGHRS and YFSETQ. The CDR3 length is 13 residues. The V end was cut by 5 bases, the J end by 0 bases, with 6 bases between. DNA of the CDR3: TGCGCCAGCAGGCCCGGCTCCTACAATGAGCAGTTCTTC. It yields the protein CASRPGSYNEQFF.